The clone carrying this T cell receptor (beta chain) occurred many times. The target antigen is unknown. Amplified TCR beta CDR3 regions came from RNA transcripts. RT-PCR in the first round (using the HTBI primer set) targeted the TCR CDR3. TCRdb reprocessed the multiplex PCR reads with MiXCR, giving one entry per CDR3 protein. The sample lists roughly 400,000 distinct CDR3 sequences; roughly 14% were seen once. This sample stems from a study of T cells in Graves' hyperthyroidism and ophthalmopathy. Study findings and constraints: Most expanded thyroid clonotypes above 0.001 also appeared in blood. In validation, the model predicted ophthalmopathy. These predictions came a median about 6.5 months before onset.

The V segment lost 0 bases and the J segment 4 bases; nucleotides outside the gene matches: 20. Germline values: CDR1 SQVTM, CDR2 ANQGSEA. This CDR3 contains 20 residues. The PBMCs were taken from roughly 9.3 ml of fresh peripheral blood. The sequence derives from a woman aged 18-29 years with Graves' hyperthyroidism that later progressed to Graves' ophthalmopathy. The sequenced sample was blood. The chain uses TRBV29-1 and TRBJ1-3, with TRBD1 matching 8 bases. The DNA of the CDR3 is TGCAGCGTTGAAGATCTACGCCCCAACCGCAGGGGGCAACAGGGAAACACCATATATTTT. It is translated as CSVEDLRPNRRGQQGNTIYF.